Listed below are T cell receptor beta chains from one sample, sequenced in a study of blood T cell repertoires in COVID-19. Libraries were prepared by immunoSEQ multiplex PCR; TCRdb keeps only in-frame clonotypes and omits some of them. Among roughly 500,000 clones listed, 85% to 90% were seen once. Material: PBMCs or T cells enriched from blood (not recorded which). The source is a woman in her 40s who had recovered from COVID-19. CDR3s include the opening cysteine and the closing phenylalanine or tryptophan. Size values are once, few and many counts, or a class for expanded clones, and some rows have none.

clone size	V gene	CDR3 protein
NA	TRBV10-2	CASSGGARTDTQYF
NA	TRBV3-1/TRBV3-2	CASSQDPGTQETQYF
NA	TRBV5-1	CASSGSAPHEQYF
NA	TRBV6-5	CASGQGRVWKEKLFF
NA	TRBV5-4	CASSLAGGPRRLF
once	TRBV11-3	CASSFTGTSTDTQYF
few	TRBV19	CASSGGTSGSPVSYEQYF
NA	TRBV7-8	CASSNLDSAGNIQYF
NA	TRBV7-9	CASSLGRVGAKNIQYF
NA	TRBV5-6	CASSLFSGTTYEQYF
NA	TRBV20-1	CSARDSGEQYF
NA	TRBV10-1	CASSGGLAGVQDDTQYF
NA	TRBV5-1	CASSIGLAGETQYF
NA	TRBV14	CASSHAKAGKNTEAFF
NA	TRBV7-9	CASSRDRGYEQYF
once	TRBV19	CASSTGGDTQYF
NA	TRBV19	CASRIVGGNTEAFF
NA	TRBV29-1	CSVEGSLSTGKNDYGYTF
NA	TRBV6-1	CASSEDSSTEAFF
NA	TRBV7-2	CASSPTGTGGGTDTQYF
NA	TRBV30	CAWSVRQGAFGTDTQYF
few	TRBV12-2	CASRLGRDGYTF
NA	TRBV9	CASIMGHSYNEQFF
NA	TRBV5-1	CASSLQTADGYTF
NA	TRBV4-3	CASSQTLANTQYF
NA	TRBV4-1	CASSQEMPREGLGYEQYF
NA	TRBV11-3	CASSRSLDTEAFF
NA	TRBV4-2	CASSQDGLAGNTQYF
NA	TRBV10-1	CASSEGRDGTGELFF
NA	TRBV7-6	CASSLQQETQYF
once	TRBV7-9	CASSLGLPHTDTQYF
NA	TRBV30	CAWSVQAGEQYF
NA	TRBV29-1	CSSYGTAYGYTF
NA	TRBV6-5	CASGSGGTTNEKLFF
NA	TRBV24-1	CATSDSEYGSWYF
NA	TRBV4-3	CASSQERGTSGLYEQYF
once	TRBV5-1	CASSGRTGGNTEAFF
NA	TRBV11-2	CASRILAGVPYNEQFF
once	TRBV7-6	CASSLEALDDAEAFF
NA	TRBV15	CATSRDRSAGGVTDTQYF
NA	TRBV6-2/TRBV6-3	CASSYPDRVYGYTF
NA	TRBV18	CASSPLPGDTIYEQYF
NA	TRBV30	CAWSSQGAVQPQHF
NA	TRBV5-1	CASSSRLTGATNEKLFF
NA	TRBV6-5	CASTYRSAGELFF
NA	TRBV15	CATSSGQGRGNEQFF
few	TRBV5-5	CASSLTGGINNEQFF